This passage covers 5 T cell receptor beta chains from one sample sequenced in a study of T cell responses to AZD1222 COVID-19 vaccine. The assay was immunoSEQ multiplex PCR, and TCRdb's table has in-frame clones only and misses some. The table shows roughly 100,000 clones, with approximately 88% occurring only once. Sequenced material: peripheral blood, taken on day 0 of AZD1222 vaccination. These receptors were obtained from an adult in good health.

As DNA, the CDR3 is TGTGCCAGCCAAACACTGTTCACAGATACGCAGTATTTT. It translates to CASQTLFTDTQYF. The rearrangement links TRBV6-5 to TRBJ2-3; no reliable D call. The CDR3 covers 13 residues. Germline V lookup: CDR1 MNHEY, CDR2 SVGAGI. V was shortened by 8 bases and J by 2 bases, with 11 bases between the two germline ends.

V is TRBV29-1 and J is TRBJ1-1, with D perhaps matching TRBD1 (6 bases). The V end lost 6 bases, the J end lost 8 bases, and 22 bases lay between the germline ends. This CDR3 has 14 amino acids. Germline assignment: CDR1 SQVTM and CDR2 ANQGSEA. The CDR3 DNA sequence: TGCAGCGTGGCTTTCTACAGGGAGCCCAGCGAAGCTTTCTTT. It codes for CSVAFYREPSEAFF.

This clone showed up just once. This chain joins TRBV19 and TRBJ1-5; 8 positions agree with TRBD1. CDR1 is LNHDA, CDR2 SQIVND, per germline (reference sequence). J gave up 4 bases and V 7 bases, and 9 bases lay outside the gene matches. The CDR3 runs to 15 residues. CDR3 in amino acids: CASNNPGQANQPQHF. As DNA, the CDR3 is TGTGCCAGTAATAATCCGGGACAGGCGAATCAGCCCCAGCATTTT.

This clone was observed once. CDR3 in DNA: TGTGCCAGTAGCTCGGGGTCCGTCTATGGCTACACCTTC. Translated: CASSSGSVYGYTF. The chain joins TRBV19 to TRBJ1-2; D not resolved. In germline, CDR1 is LNHDA, CDR2 SQIVND (reference sequence). V was shortened by 6 bases and J by 4 bases, with 12 bases between the two germline ends. CDR3 length equals 13 residues. Drawing the rest from reference TRBV19 and TRBJ1-2, the complete variable domain is DGGITQSPKYLFRKEGQNVTLSCEQNLNHDAMYWYRQDPGQGLRLIYYSQIVNDFQKGDIAEGYSVSREKKESFPLTVTSAQKNPTAFYLCASSSGSVYGYTFGSGTRLTVV.

This chain joins TRBV6-5 and TRBJ2-1; D remains unclear. Germline-derived CDR1 and CDR2 are MNHEY and SVGAGI. With 5 bases removed from V and 0 bases from J, the gap between germline ends came to 11 bases. This CDR3 is built from 15 residues. CDR3 coding DNA: TGTGCCAGCAGTCCCTCCTCGTTCTCCTACAATGAGCAGTTCTTC. Its protein is CASSPSSFSYNEQFF.